The 28 T cell receptor beta chains listed next were all sequenced from one sample in a study of T cell responses to AZD1222 COVID-19 vaccine. Clones were read by immunoSEQ multiplex PCR, and TCRdb kept only the in-frame ones, dropping some. In the table there are 130,000 to 150,000 clones, around nine tenths of which are singletons. The source was peripheral blood, collected on day 0 of AZD1222 vaccination. These receptor sequences come from an adult in good health.

The chain recombines TRBV12-3 or TRBV12-4 with TRBJ2-7; either TRBD1 or TRBD2 may fit D (5 bases each). V was trimmed by 6 bases and J by 7 bases, leaving 16 bases between them. The CDR3 runs to 13 residues. The CDR3 DNA sequence: TGTGCCAGCAGCCCCGGGACCGTTGGGGAGCAGTACTTC. Translated: CASSPGTVGEQYF.

CDR3 DNA sequence: TGTGCCAGTAGTATAGGGAGGAGGGATGGCTACACCTTC. Amino acid sequence: CASSIGRRDGYTF. This chain connects TRBV19 to TRBJ1-2; unclear D gene. V was cut by 1 base and J by 6 bases, with 9 bases left in between. The CDR3 totals 13 residues. CDR1 and CDR2 (germline): LNHDA, SQIVND (reference sequence).

The rearrangement uses TRBV9 and TRBJ2-1; no firm D call. With 0 bases removed from V and 1 base from J, the gap between germline ends came to 8 bases. Germline V gives CDR1 SGDLS, CDR2 YYNGEE. The CDR3 is made up of 15 amino acids. The CDR3 sequence is CASSVGLISYNEQFF. The CDR3 DNA sequence: TGTGCCAGCAGCGTAGGGTTGATATCCTACAATGAGCAGTTCTTC.

V usage is TRBV5-4 and J usage is TRBJ2-1; TRBD2 agrees at 9 bases. CDR3 size: 13 residues. Trimming removed 4 bases from V and 9 bases from J; junction bases left unmatched: 5. Germline V gene sequence: CDR1 SGHNT, CDR2 YYREEE (reference sequence). The DNA for the CDR3 is TGTGCCAGCAGCAGGGGACTAGCCCGTGAGCAGTTCTTC. It specifies CASSRGLAREQFF.

On this clone: The junction shows a germline mismatch at one end, possibly a read error. The rearrangement joins TRBV7-7 to TRBJ2-2; 8 bases are a match to TRBD2. This CDR3 has 16 amino acids. Germline V CDR1 and CDR2: SSHAT, FNYEAQ (reference sequence). The CDR3 region has the DNA TGTGCTAGCAGCTTAGCTCAAGCGGGAGAGACCGGGGAGCTGTTTTTT. The encoded protein is CASSLAQAGETGELFF. Supplemented by reference TRBV7-7 and TRBJ2-2, the full variable domain reads GAGVSQSPRYKVTKRGQDVTLRCDPISSHATLYWYQQALGQGPEFLTYFNYEAQPDKSGLPSDRFSAERPEGSISTLTIQRTEQRDSAMYRCASSLAQAGETGELFFGEGSRLTVL.

This chain links TRBV21-1 with TRBJ2-7. TRBV21-1 represents a pseudogene. The CDR3 consists of 14 residues. CDR3 coding DNA: TGTGCCAGCACCCCCCCAGGACCGCTCTACGAGCAGTACTTC. This sequence encodes CASTPPGPLYEQYF.

This clone was observed a handful of times. The genes are TRBV29-1 and TRBJ1-2; D gene unclear. Between the trimmed V and J ends, which lost 3 bases and 4 bases, there was a span of 12 bases. The CDR3 runs to 13 residues. Germline CDR1 SQVTM, CDR2 ANQGSEA. The CDR3 loop reads CSVERRDPYGYTF. CDR3 DNA: TGCAGCGTTGAGCGCCGGGATCCCTATGGCTACACCTTC.

The chain joins TRBV6-4 to TRBJ2-1, with TRBD2 as a possible D gene (6 bases). The CDR3 length is 15 residues. From germline, CDR1 is MRHNA and CDR2 SNTAGT. With 3 bases removed from V and 8 bases from J, the gap between germline ends came to 17 bases. DNA for the CDR3: TGTGCCAGCAGTGAAGCTCCGGGAGAGAAGGATGAGCAGTTCTTC. Amino acid sequence: CASSEAPGEKDEQFF.

The chain employs TRBV6-5 and TRBJ1-1, with a weak D call TRBD1 (5 bases). CDR3 length: 16 amino acids. Germline V gene lookup returns CDR1 MNHEY and CDR2 SVGAGI. Trimming took off 0 bases at V and 0 bases at J, with 11 bases between the two ends. The CDR3 DNA is TGTGCCAGCAGTTACTCGGGGGTTGGGTTGAACACTGAAGCTTTCTTT. Translated, it gives CASSYSGVGLNTEAFF.

This chain joins TRBV27 and TRBJ2-3; D gene unclear. Per germline, CDR1 MNHEY and CDR2 SMNVEV (reference sequence). This CDR3 contains 15 residues. V lost 2 bases and J 0 bases, leaving 9 bases between the germline ends. The CDR3 here is CASSLIAASTDTQYF. Here the CDR3 DNA reads TGTGCCAGCAGTTTAATAGCAGCTAGCACAGATACGCAGTATTTT.

The chain carries TRBV30 and TRBJ1-4; D not certain. The V end was cut by 1 base, the J end by 3 bases, with 9 bases between. Looked up from germline, CDR1 is GTSNPN and CDR2 is SVGIG (reference sequence). The CDR3 has 14 amino acids. For the CDR3, the DNA is TGTGCCTGGAGTGGCCGGGCCGCTAATGAAAAACTGTTTTTT. Residues: CAWSGRAANEKLFF.

CDR3 amino acids: CASTPGNEQFF. CDR3 sequence (DNA): TGTGCCAGCACCCCGGGCAATGAGCAGTTCTTC. The J gene is TRBJ2-1, the V gene TRBV2; D call uncertain. Germline assignment: CDR1 SNHLY and CDR2 FYNNEI. V lost 7 bases and J lost 6, with 7 bases in between. The CDR3 has 11 amino acids.

This chain connects TRBV30 to TRBJ2-5; possible D gene TRBD1, 5 bases. V dropped 4 bases and J dropped 2 bases, with 14 bases sitting between them. The CDR3 spans 14 residues. Germline V gene sequence: CDR1 GTSNPN, CDR2 SVGIG (reference sequence). CDR3 region: CAWTGFSTQETQYF. The CDR3 coding sequence is TGTGCCTGGACAGGGTTTTCGACACAAGAGACCCAGTACTTC.

The rearrangement uses TRBV5-1 and TRBJ2-7; no firm D call. CDR3 length: 14 amino acids. The germline V gene has CDR1 SGHRS and CDR2 YFSETQ. The V gene lost 1 base and the J gene lost 0 bases, with 8 bases spanning the gap. CDR3 residues: CASSLRGPSYEQYF. DNA for the CDR3: TGCGCCAGCAGCTTGCGCGGACCCTCCTACGAGCAGTACTTC.

V gene TRBV7-8 combines with J gene TRBJ1-1; a possible D gene is TRBD1 (5 bases). Deletions cut 3 bases from V and 0 bases from J, with 8 bases between. The CDR3 is made up of 14 amino acids. In germline, CDR1 is SGHVS, CDR2 FQNEAQ. CDR3 sequence: CASSFIGVNTEAFF. Written as DNA, the CDR3 is TGTGCCAGCAGCTTTATAGGGGTGAACACTGAAGCTTTCTTT.

This clone came up once. V usage is TRBV6-2 or TRBV6-3 and J usage is TRBJ1-1; D perhaps matches TRBD1 (6 bases). V was cut by 4 bases and J by 0 bases, with 15 bases left in between. The CDR3 contains 16 residues. CDR1 and CDR2 from the germline V gene are MNHEY and SVGEGT. The DNA of the CDR3 is TGTGCCAGCAGTTCCGGGACACTTTATATGAACACTGAAGCTTTCTTT. It is translated as CASSSGTLYMNTEAFF.

The chain has TRBV19 and TRBJ1-4; 9 nucleotides line up with TRBD1. The length of the CDR3 is 13 residues. Germline CDR1 LNHDA, CDR2 SQIVND (reference sequence). Unmatched junction bases numbered 7, after V lost 9 bases and J lost 8 bases. In DNA, the CDR3 is TGTGCCAGCCAATCGGGACAGGGAGAAAAACTGTTTTTT. As protein: CASQSGQGEKLFF.

This clone was picked up one time. The rearrangement links TRBV5-4 to TRBJ2-5; a weak D match, TRBD2 (6 bases). The CDR3 runs to 14 residues. Looked up from germline, CDR1 is SGHNT and CDR2 is YYREEE (reference sequence). Deletions cut 4 bases from V and 2 bases from J, with 12 bases between. CDR3 DNA sequence: TGTGCCAGCAGCCTGGGCGGGGAACAAGAGACCCAGTACTTC. Its protein is CASSLGGEQETQYF.

The chain is built from TRBV30 and TRBJ1-6; D call uncertain. CDR1 and CDR2 (germline): GTSNPN, SVGIG (reference sequence). Trimming shortened V by 0 bases and J by 2 bases, and 8 bases separated the two germline ends. CDR3 length: 15 residues. CDR3 nucleotide sequence: TGTGCCTGGAGTGTAATTAGTGCCTATAATTCACCCCTCCACTTT. Translation gives CAWSVISAYNSPLHF.

The J gene is TRBJ2-3, the V gene TRBV5-1, with 10 bases that match TRBD2. V dropped 5 bases and J dropped 3; count of bases not matched to a gene: 9. This CDR3 has 16 residues. Germline V gives CDR1 SGHRS, CDR2 YFSETQ. In DNA form, the CDR3 reads TGCGCCAGCAGGGCCAGCGGGGGGGCCGGTACAGATACGCAGTATTTT. Its translation: CASRASGGAGTDTQYF.

This clone was seen a few times. The J gene is TRBJ1-4, the V gene TRBV5-1; no clear D. The CDR3 length is 16 residues. The germline V gene encodes CDR1 SGHRS and CDR2 YFSETQ. Trimming took off 4 bases at V and 5 bases at J, with 18 bases between the two ends. DNA for the CDR3: TGCGCCAGCAGCACGGGGAGTGGGTATCGAAATGAAAAACTGTTTTTT. This gives the protein CASSTGSGYRNEKLFF.

The gene calls are TRBV7-2 and TRBJ2-2, with D tentatively TRBD1 (7 bases). Germline loops: CDR1 SGHTA, CDR2 FQGNSA. CDR3 length: 15 residues. Trimming stripped 6 bases from V and 1 base from J, with 12 bases between. The CDR3 DNA follows: TGTGCCAGCAGGCGGGGACAGTTGAACACCGGGGAGCTGTTTTTT. It codes for CASRRGQLNTGELFF.

The chain carries TRBV4-1 and TRBJ1-5; 8 positions agree with TRBD1. The CDR3 runs 18 residues. Germline trimming cut 1 base from V and 0 bases from J; bases unmatched to any gene: 8. The germline gives CDR1 MGHRA, CDR2 YSYEKL. CDR3 amino acids: CASSQVSQGAYSNQPQHF. CDR3 sequence (DNA): TGCGCCAGCAGCCAAGTAAGTCAGGGGGCATATAGCAATCAGCCCCAGCATTTT.

The chain uses TRBV20-1 and TRBJ2-7; no clear D. The germline V and J ends were trimmed by 8 bases and 5 bases, with 7 bases remaining between them. The CDR3 runs 9 residues. Germline values: CDR1 DFQATT, CDR2 SNEGSKA (reference sequence). CDR3 in DNA: TGCAGTCCAGAGGACGAGCAGTACTTC. Amino acids: CSPEDEQYF.

This chain connects TRBV11-3 to TRBJ2-5; D is unclear. Per germline, CDR1 SGHNT and CDR2 YENEEA. V gave up 4 bases and J gave up 10 bases, with 13 bases separating them. This CDR3 has 12 residues. The CDR3 DNA reads TGTGCCAGCAGCTCGGATGTTGGGTTCCAGTACTTC. Residues: CASSSDVGFQYF.

The V gene is TRBV7-2, the J gene TRBJ2-7; 12 positions agree with TRBD2. With 5 bases clipped from V and 5 bases from J, the junction kept 7 bases outside the gene matches. The germline V gene encodes CDR1 SGHTA and CDR2 FQGNSA. There are 15 residues in the CDR3. The CDR3 DNA follows: TGTGCCAGCAGCACCTGGACTAGCGGGACCAACGAGCAGTACTTC. This gives the protein CASSTWTSGTNEQYF.

This sequence joins TRBV7-2 and TRBJ1-5; D perhaps matches TRBD1 (5 bases). Per the germline V gene, CDR1 is SGHTA and CDR2 is FQGNSA. V was cut by 5 bases and J by 7 bases, with 18 bases left in between. The CDR3 is made up of 15 amino acids. The CDR3 DNA is TGTGCCAGCAGCGAAGCCGGGGCGGGGATCCAGCCCCAGCATTTT. It yields the protein CASSEAGAGIQPQHF.

The chain recombines TRBV2 with TRBJ1-5; TRBD1 is a possible D gene (6 bases). This CDR3 has 15 amino acids. Trimming stripped 1 base from V and 1 base from J, with 8 bases between. The germline CDR1 and CDR2 sequences are SNHLY and FYNNEI. CDR3 in amino acids: CASSEDGGSNQPQHF. The CDR3 DNA reads TGTGCCAGCAGTGAAGATGGGGGCAGCAATCAGCCCCAGCATTTT.